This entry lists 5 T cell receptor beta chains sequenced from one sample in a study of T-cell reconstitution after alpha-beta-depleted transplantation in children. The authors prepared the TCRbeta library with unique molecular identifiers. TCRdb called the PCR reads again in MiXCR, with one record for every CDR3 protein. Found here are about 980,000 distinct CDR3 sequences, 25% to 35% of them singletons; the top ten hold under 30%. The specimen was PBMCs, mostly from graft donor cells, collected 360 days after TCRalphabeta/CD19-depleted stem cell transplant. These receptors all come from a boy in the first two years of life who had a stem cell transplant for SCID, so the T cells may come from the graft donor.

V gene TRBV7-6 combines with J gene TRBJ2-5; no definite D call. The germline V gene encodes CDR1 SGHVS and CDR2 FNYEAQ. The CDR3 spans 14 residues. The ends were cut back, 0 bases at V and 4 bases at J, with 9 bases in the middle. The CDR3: CASSLATHGETQYF. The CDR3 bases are TGTGCCAGCAGCTTAGCAACCCATGGAGAGACCCAGTACTTC.

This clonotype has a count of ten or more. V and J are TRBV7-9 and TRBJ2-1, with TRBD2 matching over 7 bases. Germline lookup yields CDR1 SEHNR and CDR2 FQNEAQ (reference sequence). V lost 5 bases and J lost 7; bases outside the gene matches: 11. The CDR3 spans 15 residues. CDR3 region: CASSPRGVTTNEQFF. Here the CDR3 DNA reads TGTGCCAGCAGCCCTCGGGGGGTGACGACTAATGAGCAGTTCTTC.

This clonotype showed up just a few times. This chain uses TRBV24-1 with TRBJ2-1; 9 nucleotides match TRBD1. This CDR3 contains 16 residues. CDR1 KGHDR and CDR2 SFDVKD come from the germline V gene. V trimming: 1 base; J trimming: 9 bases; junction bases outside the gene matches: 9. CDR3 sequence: CATSDLAGTGSGEQFF. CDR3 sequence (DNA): TGTGCCACCAGTGATTTAGCGGGGACAGGGTCCGGTGAGCAGTTCTTC.

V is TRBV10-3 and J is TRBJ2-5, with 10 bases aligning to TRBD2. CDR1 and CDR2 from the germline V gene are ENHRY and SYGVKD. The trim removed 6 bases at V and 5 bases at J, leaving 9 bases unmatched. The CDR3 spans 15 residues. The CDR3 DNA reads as TGTGCCATCAGGAAAGCGGGGGGGCTTCGGGAGACCCAGTACTTC. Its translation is CAIRKAGGLRETQYF.

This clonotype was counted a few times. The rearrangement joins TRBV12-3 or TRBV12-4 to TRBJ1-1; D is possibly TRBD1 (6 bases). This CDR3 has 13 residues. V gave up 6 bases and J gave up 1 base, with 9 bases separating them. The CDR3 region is CASSTRGNTEAFF. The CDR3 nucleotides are TGTGCCAGCAGCACCAGGGGGAACACTGAAGCTTTCTTT.